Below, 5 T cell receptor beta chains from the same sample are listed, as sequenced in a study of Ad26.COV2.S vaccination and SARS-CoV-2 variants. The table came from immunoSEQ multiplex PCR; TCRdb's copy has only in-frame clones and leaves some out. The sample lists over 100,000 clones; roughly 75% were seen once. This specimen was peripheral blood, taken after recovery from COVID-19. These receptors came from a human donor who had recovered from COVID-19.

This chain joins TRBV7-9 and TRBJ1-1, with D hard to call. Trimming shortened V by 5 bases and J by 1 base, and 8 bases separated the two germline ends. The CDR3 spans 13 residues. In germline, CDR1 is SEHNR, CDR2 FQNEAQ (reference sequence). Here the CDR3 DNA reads TGTGCCAGCAGCCAACGACAGAACACTGAAGCTTTCTTT. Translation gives CASSQRQNTEAFF.

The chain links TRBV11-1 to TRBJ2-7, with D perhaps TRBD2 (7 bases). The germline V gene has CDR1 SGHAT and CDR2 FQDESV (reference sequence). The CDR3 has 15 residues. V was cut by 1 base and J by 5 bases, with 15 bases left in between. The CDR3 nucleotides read TGTGCCAGCAGCTTAGGAGGGGGGGGTCCCGACGAGCAGTACTTC. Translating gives CASSLGGGGPDEQYF.

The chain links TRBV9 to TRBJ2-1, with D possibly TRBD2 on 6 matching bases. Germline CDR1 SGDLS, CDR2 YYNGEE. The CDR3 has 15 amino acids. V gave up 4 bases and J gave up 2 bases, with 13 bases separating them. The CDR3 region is CASSLSWGAYNEQFF. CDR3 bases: TGTGCCAGCAGCCTGAGTTGGGGGGCCTACAATGAGCAGTTCTTC. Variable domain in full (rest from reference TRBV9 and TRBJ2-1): DSGVTQTPKHLITATGQRVTLRCSPRSGDLSVYWYQQSLDQGLQFLIQYYNGEERAKGNILERFSAQQFPDLHSELNLSSLELGDSALYFCASSLSWGAYNEQFFGPGTRLTVL.

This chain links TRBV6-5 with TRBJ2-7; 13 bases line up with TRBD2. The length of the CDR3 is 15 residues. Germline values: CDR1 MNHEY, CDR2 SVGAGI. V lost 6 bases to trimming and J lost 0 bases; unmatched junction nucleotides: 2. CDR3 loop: CASSRTSGGSYEQYF. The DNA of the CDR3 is TGTGCCAGCAGCCGGACTAGCGGGGGCTCCTACGAGCAGTACTTC.

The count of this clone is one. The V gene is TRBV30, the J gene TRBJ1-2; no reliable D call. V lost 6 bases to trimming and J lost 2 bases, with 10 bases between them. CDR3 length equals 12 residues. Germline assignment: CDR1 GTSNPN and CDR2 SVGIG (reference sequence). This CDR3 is CACRNYNYGYTF. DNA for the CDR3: TGTGCCTGTCGGAACTACAACTATGGCTACACCTTC.